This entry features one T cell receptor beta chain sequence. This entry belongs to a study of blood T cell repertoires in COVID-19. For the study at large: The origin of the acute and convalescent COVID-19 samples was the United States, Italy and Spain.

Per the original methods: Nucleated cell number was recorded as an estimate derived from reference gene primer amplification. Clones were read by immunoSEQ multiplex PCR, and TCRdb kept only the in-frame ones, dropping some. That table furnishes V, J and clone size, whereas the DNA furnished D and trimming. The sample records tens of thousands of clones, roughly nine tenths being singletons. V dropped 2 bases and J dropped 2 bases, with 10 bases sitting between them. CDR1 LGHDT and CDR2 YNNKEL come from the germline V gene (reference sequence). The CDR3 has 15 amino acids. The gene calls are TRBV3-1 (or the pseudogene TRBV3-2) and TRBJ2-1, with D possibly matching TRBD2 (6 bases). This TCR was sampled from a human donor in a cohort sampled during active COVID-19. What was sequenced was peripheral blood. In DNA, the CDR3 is TGTGCCAGCAGCCAATCCGGGAGACCCTACAATGAGCAGTTCTTC. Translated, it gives CASSQSGRPYNEQFF.